This record covers a single TCR beta chain. Its matching antigen is unknown. This entry comes from a study of cytomegalovirus exposure and HLA in healthy donors. The donors were part of the roughly 120-subject validation cohort, which stood apart from the approximately 670-subject first cohort. Sequencing used immunoSEQ multiplex PCR; TCRdb keeps in-frame clones, though not all of them. Of some 220,000 clones listed, 75% to 95% are singletons. Regarding the study as a whole: According to the study, roughly 180 TCR beta chains were cytomegalovirus-associated. Published work reported that the classifier diagnosed cytomegalovirus status with high specificity and sensitivity. In the approximately 120 validation repertoires, a later analysis found that first-cohort TCR clusters tended to co-occur.

This CDR3 region has 15 residues. Germline V gene sequence: CDR1 MNHEY, CDR2 SVGAGI. V lost 2 bases, J lost 4 bases, and 8 bases stayed unmatched. The TCR sequence derives from a young woman in good health and CMV-seronegative. The sequenced sample consisted of PBMCs. The rearrangement uses TRBV6-5 and TRBJ2-7; 7 bases map to TRBD2. The CDR3 reads CASSYTAGVEYEQYF. The CDR3, as DNA: TGTGCCAGCAGTTACACGGCGGGAGTGGAATACGAGCAGTACTTC.